This is a list of T cell receptor beta chains from one sample in a study of OX40 agonist ivuxolimab in advanced cancers. The protocol was immunoSEQ multiplex PCR, while the TCRdb copy is restricted to in-frame clones and leaves out a portion. The data contain some 80,000 clones, around nine tenths of them seen just once; the ten biggest clones take up 0.65% to 0.8%. The input for sequencing was CD4+ or CD8+ T cells sorted from blood, taken in a trial of the OX40 agonist ivuxolimab. Every receptor here comes from an adult with an advanced solid tumor such as melanoma, head and neck, liver or kidney cancer. Each CDR3 is given with its conserved first and last residue. The D gene is left open where the match is weak. A row's size may be missing; if present it is once, few, many or a size class.

15 - TRBD2 TRBJ2-1 TRBV7-2 TGTGCCAGCAGCTTAAGCGGGGGGGGTTACAATGAGCAGTTCTTC CASSLSGGGYNEQFF
19 once TRBD2 TRBJ2-1 TRBV27 TGTGCCAGCAGTTTACGGTCGAGACTAGCGAGCCTATCCCCCAATGAGCAGTTCTTC CASSLRSRLASLSPNEQFF
15 - - TRBJ2-5 TRBV27 TGTGCCAGCAGCGGCAGACGGAGCACCCAAGAGACCCAGTACTTC CASSGRRSTQETQYF
14 - - TRBJ1-5 TRBV19 TGTGCCAGTAGTATAGACGAGGTCAATCAGCCCCAGCATTTT CASSIDEVNQPQHF
13 - - TRBJ2-3 TRBV19 TGTGCCAGTATGGGGCTCGGCAGAGATACGCAGTATTTT CASMGLGRDTQYF
14 - - TRBJ2-2 TRBV30 TGTGCCTGGAGTGTAATGCGGAACACCGGGGAGCTGTTTTTT CAWSVMRNTGELFF
13 - TRBD2 TRBJ2-3 TRBV30 TGTGCCTGGGGGACTAGTCTTTCAGATACGCAGTATTTT CAWGTSLSDTQYF
18 - TRBD2 TRBJ2-1 TRBV19 TGTGCCAGTAGTGCCGGGACTAGCGGGGCAAGCTCCTACAATGAGCAGTTCTTC CASSAGTSGASSYNEQFF
15 - - TRBJ2-1 TRBV4-1 TGCGCCAGCAGCCCCAGCCGGGACACCTACAATGAGCAGTTCTTC CASSPSRDTYNEQFF
15 - TRBD1 TRBJ2-7 TRBV5-1 TGCGCCAGCAGCACCTCGGGACAGACGAACTACGAGCAGTACTTC CASSTSGQTNYEQYF
17 - - TRBJ1-4 TRBV30 TGTGCCTGGAGTGTATGGGCCAGGGGAGGAACTAATGAAAAACTGTTTTTT CAWSVWARGGTNEKLFF
14 - - TRBJ2-7 TRBV7-8 TGTGCCAGCAGCCGGGACGGTCTAAGGAGGGAGCAGTACTTC CASSRDGLRREQYF
14 - - TRBJ1-4 TRBV7-6 TGTGCCAGCAGCCGGGACGGGGAACTCGAAAAACTGTTTTTT CASSRDGELEKLFF
18 - - TRBJ1-3 TRBV21-1 TGTGCCAGCAGCAAAGCGGGGAGAAGAACAGGGGGTGGAAACACCATATATTTT CASSKAGRRTGGGNTIYF
18 - TRBD2 TRBJ2-1 TRBV7-6 TGTGCCAGCAGCCGCCAACCCCCAGGACGCGGGAGGGGCAATGAGCAGTTCTTC CASSRQPPGRGRGNEQFF
17 - TRBD1 TRBJ1-5 TRBV18 TGTGCCAGCTCACCAACCGGAAGACAGGGATGGGGTCAGCCCCAGCATTTT CASSPTGRQGWGQPQHF
15 - TRBD1 TRBJ2-5 TRBV6-5 TGTGCCAGCAGTTACTGGACAGGGGAGGAGGAGACCCAGTACTTC CASSYWTGEEETQYF
15 - TRBD1 TRBJ2-1 TRBV18 TGTGCCAGCTCAACCGGGACAGGGGGGTACAATGAGCAGTTCTTC CASSTGTGGYNEQFF
14 - - TRBJ1-2 TRBV5-1 TGCGCCAGCAGCTTGCCTTGGGAGGACTATGGCTACACCTTC CASSLPWEDYGYTF
14 - - TRBJ1-1 TRBV5-1 TGCGCCAGCAGCTTGGGGCCACAGGGCACTGAAGCTTTCTTT CASSLGPQGTEAFF
15 once TRBD2 TRBJ2-1 TRBV30 TGTGCCTGGAGTGTTAAACTAGCGGGTTACAATGAGCAGTTCTTC CAWSVKLAGYNEQFF
16 - - TRBJ2-6 TRBV15 TGTGCCACCAGCAGAGGGGGTTGGGCTGGGGCCAACGTCCTGACTTTC CATSRGGWAGANVLTF
16 - - TRBJ1-1 TRBV5-4 TGTGCCAGCAGCTTGGGTACGGTCTACACGAACACTGAAGCTTTCTTT CASSLGTVYTNTEAFF
16 - - TRBJ1-2 TRBV25-1 TGTGCCAGCAGTGAGTCGATAGGGGTGACGGGAGGAGGCTACACCTTC CASSESIGVTGGGYTF
13 once - TRBJ1-2 TRBV5-1 TGCGCCAGCAGCTTGGGCCACGGGGACGGCTACACCTTC CASSLGHGDGYTF
13 - TRBD1 TRBJ2-4 TRBV4-2 TGTGCCAGCAGCTCTAGGACAGGGATCATTCAGTACTTC CASSSRTGIIQYF
14 - - TRBJ1-5 TRBV2 TGTGCCAGCAGGGATTATGCCCAATACAGCCCCCAGCATTTT CASRDYAQYSPQHF
15 - TRBD1 TRBJ1-2 TRBV25-1 TGTGCCAGCAGTGAGACGACAGGGGGCGCGCGTAGCTACACCTTC CASSETTGGARSYTF
13 - - TRBJ2-3 TRBV29-1 TGCAGCGTTGAAGACAGGGTTACAGATACGCAGTATTTT CSVEDRVTDTQYF
15 - - TRBJ1-2 TRBV5-6 TGTGCCAGCAGCTTGGTGGGAGATGGTAGCTATGGCTACACCTTC CASSLVGDGSYGYTF
14 - - TRBJ2-2 TRBV7-3 TGTGCCAGCAGCTTAGTTGGGAACACCGGGGAGCTGTTTTTT CASSLVGNTGELFF
13 - - TRBJ2-1 TRBV5-1 TGCGCCAGCAGCTCTGACAGTCACAATGAGCAGTTCTTC CASSSDSHNEQFF
15 - TRBD2 TRBJ2-1 TRBV27 TGTGCCAGCAGCTTGGGACTAGCGACCTACAATGAGCAGTTCTTC CASSLGLATYNEQFF
15 - - TRBJ1-2 TRBV13 TGTGCCAGCAGCCCAGGGGTCCGGACAAACTATGGCTACACCTTC CASSPGVRTNYGYTF
16 - - TRBJ1-4 TRBV5-1 TGCGCCAGCAGCTTGAGGGCGGGGAGGACTAATGAAAAACTGTTTTTT CASSLRAGRTNEKLFF
11 - TRBD2 TRBJ2-4 TRBV19 TGTGCCACCTATAGCGGGATCATGTCGTACTTC CATYSGIMSYF
11 - - TRBJ1-1 TRBV30 TGTGCCTGGAGTGTACAGTTAGAAGCTTTCTTT CAWSVQLEAFF
14 - - TRBJ1-2 TRBV5-1 TGCGCCAGCAGCTCGGGGAATCCGGGCTATGGCTACACCTTC CASSSGNPGYGYTF
11 - - TRBJ2-1 TRBV20-1 TGCAGTGCTCCCGGGGGCAATGAGCAGTTCTTC CSAPGGNEQFF
14 - - TRBJ1-4 TRBV19 TGTGCCAGTAAAATGGGGGCCGGTAATGAAAAACTGTTTTTT CASKMGAGNEKLFF
15 - TRBD2 TRBJ2-3 TRBV7-6 TGTGCCAGCAGCTTTTCACAGCGGGAGTCAGATACGCAGTATTTT CASSFSQRESDTQYF
17 - TRBD2 TRBJ2-2 TRBV5-5 TGTGCCAGCAGCCCAGCAGGACTAGCGGGAGGGACCGGGGAGCTGTTTTTT CASSPAGLAGGTGELFF
18 - TRBD2 TRBJ2-2 TRBV7-7 TGTGCCAGCAGCTTGGGGCCCAGGACTAGCGGGAACACCGGGGAGCTGTTTTTT CASSLGPRTSGNTGELFF
15 - - TRBJ2-1 TRBV7-2 TGTGCCAGCAGCTCACACGTTAGACCAGACAATGAGCAGTTCTTC CASSSHVRPDNEQFF
16 - - TRBJ1-1 TRBV30 TGTGCCTGGAGTGGCTCCCCGGGGGCCAGGAACACTGAAGCTTTCTTT CAWSGSPGARNTEAFF
15 - - TRBJ1-2 TRBV6-6 TGTGCCAGCAATAACCCTACAGAGGGATCCTATGGCTACACCTTC CASNNPTEGSYGYTF
13 - - TRBJ1-5 TRBV6-4 TGTGCCAGCAGTGTAGAGGAGAACCAGCCCCAGCATTTT CASSVEENQPQHF
15 - - TRBJ1-3 TRBV6-1 TGTGCCAGCACCACCGACAGGAGCTCTGGAAACACCATATATTTT CASTTDRSSGNTIYF
12 - TRBD1 TRBJ1-2 TRBV6-5 TGTGCCAGCAGTCGACAGGGGAACGGCTACACCTTC CASSRQGNGYTF
12 - - TRBJ2-5 TRBV5-6 TGTGCCAGCAGCGGCCGTCTAGGGACCCAGTACTTC CASSGRLGTQYF
14 - - TRBJ2-7 TRBV7-2 TGTGCCAGCAGCCGGGACCGTGGAGACTACGAGCAGTACTTC CASSRDRGDYEQYF
17 - - TRBJ2-5 TRBV19 TGTGCCAGTAGTAGAGTACCGGGACTCCTTCCTGGAGAGACCCAGTACTTC CASSRVPGLLPGETQYF
15 - - TRBJ2-6 TRBV28 TGTGCCAGCAGTTTACAGAAATCTGGGGCCAACGTCCTGACTTTC CASSLQKSGANVLTF
13 - - TRBJ1-1 TRBV6-6 TGTGCCAGCAGTTATTCAGTTAACACTGAAGCTTTCTTT CASSYSVNTEAFF
13 - - TRBJ2-1 TRBV4-2 TGTGCCAGCAGCCGCGACAGGTACAATGAGCAGTTCTTC CASSRDRYNEQFF
14 - - TRBJ2-2 TRBV4-3 TGCGCCAGCAGCCGGGACGGTAACACCGGGGAGCTGTTTTTT CASSRDGNTGELFF
13 - - TRBJ1-1 TRBV19 TGTGCCAGTAGTATGACGGCGGACACTGAAGCTTTCTTT CASSMTADTEAFF
13 - - TRBJ2-4 TRBV2 TGTGCCAGCAGTGATGGATACAAAAACATTCAGTACTTC CASSDGYKNIQYF
12 - - TRBJ2-3 TRBV30 TGTGCCTGGAGTACGAAGGCGAATACGCAGTATTTT CAWSTKANTQYF